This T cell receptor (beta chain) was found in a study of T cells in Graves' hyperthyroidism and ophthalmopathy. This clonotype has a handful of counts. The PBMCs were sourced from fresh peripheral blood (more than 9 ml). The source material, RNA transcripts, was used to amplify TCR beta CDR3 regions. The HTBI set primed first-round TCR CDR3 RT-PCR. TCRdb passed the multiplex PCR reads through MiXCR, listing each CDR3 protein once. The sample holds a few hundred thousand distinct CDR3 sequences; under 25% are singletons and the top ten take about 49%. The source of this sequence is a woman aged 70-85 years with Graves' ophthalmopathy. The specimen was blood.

CDR3 bases: TGTGCCAGCAGCTTCCGGGGGATATACGGGGAGCTGTTTTTT. Protein product: CASSFRGIYGELFF. The chain uses TRBV7-9 and TRBJ2-2, with D tentatively TRBD2 (6 bases). The V end was cut by 3 bases, the J end by 7 bases, with 12 bases between. The CDR3 has 14 residues. Germline CDR1 reads SEHNR; CDR2 reads FQNEAQ (reference sequence).